The clone carrying this TCR beta chain was counted a few times. The data belong to a study of control samples from healthy donors and cancer patients. This table comes from immunoSEQ multiplex PCR, and its TCRdb copy is limited to in-frame clones, with some not included. The table has fewer than 90,000 clones, nearly 90% seen once. This clonotype was obtained from a woman in her forties or fifties in good health. Input material: blood.

CDR3 sequence (DNA): TGTGCCAGCAGCTCCGGGACAGATAATTCACCCCTCCACTTT. The encoded protein is CASSSGTDNSPLHF. The chain uses TRBV9 and TRBJ1-6; 7 bases align to TRBD1. V was pared by 4 bases and J by 5 bases, with 3 bases of the junction left unmatched. The CDR3 loop spans 14 amino acids. From germline, CDR1 is SGDLS and CDR2 YYNGEE.